This T cell receptor (beta chain) is from a study of PD-L1 blockade in urothelial cancer. As to time point: pretreatment peripheral blood. Each individual provided 1 to 8 samples (taken pretreatment and on-treatment). Per germline, CDR1 SGHRS and CDR2 YFSETQ. V lost 4 bases, J lost 2 bases, and 5 bases stayed unmatched. This CDR3 spans 16 amino acids. PCRs each included synthetic TCR analog templates spiked in. Only in-frame clones appear in the TCRdb table, and some are missing; sequencing was by immunoSEQ multiplex PCR. The sample lists 70,000 or so clones, roughly 88% seen once, with 3.5% to 5.5% in the top ten.

The source is a man aged 65 to 79 with urothelial cancer. The input for sequencing was PBMCs, taken around atezolizumab (anti-PD-L1) treatment. The chain joins TRBV5-1 to TRBJ2-6, with 8 bases aligning to TRBD2. CDR3 sequence reads: CASSPSGSAGANVLTF. Written as DNA, the CDR3 is TGCGCCAGCAGCCCAAGCGGGAGTGCTGGGGCCAACGTCCTGACTTTC.